The entry below gives a single T cell receptor (beta chain) sequence along with its context. Its specific antigen is unknown. Base qualities are not provided; no much larger clone lies one nucleotide away. Ends trimmed: V by 0 bases, J by 0 bases; bases unmatched to a gene: 1. The CDR3 holds 15 amino acids from the cysteine to the phenylalanine. The sequence is cut down to CDR3 DNA, 45 bases in frame from base 1. According to the germline V gene, CDR1 reads LGHNA and CDR2 reads YSLEER. Using the deep immunoSEQ assay, multiplex PCR amplified TCR CDR3 regions from genomic DNA. For each cell subset, the extracted genomic DNA was distributed evenly across all wells of several immunoSEQ 96-well plates, and each plate served as one replicate. For sorted subsets, around 200 ng genomic DNA, equal to tens of thousands of T cell genomes, was loaded into each replicate PCR. The purified libraries were quantified using a Qubit 3.0 fluorometer, sized with a Bioanalyzer 2100, and then quantified again using the KAPA Library Quantification kit. Every immunoSEQ 96-well plate was sequenced on a dedicated single-read 150-cycle Illumina NextSeq 550 flow cell. As for how the authors treated the data: Because only junctional sequences without quality scores were contained in the immunoSEQ output, filtering matching that applied to full-length reads could not be performed. To assign V/J genes and CDR3, sequences were annotated using PyIR, a Python wrapper for IgBLAST v1.9, with IMGT germline references. Reads with weak V/J assignments (E-value above 1e-6), missing CDR3, stop codons, out-of-frame junctions, or ambiguous translated residues were removed. V3J clonotypes were defined as sequences sharing the same inferred V gene, J gene, and CDR3 amino acid sequence. Percentage overlap between repertoires was computed as shared unique clonotypes divided by the size of the smaller repertoire. Richness of each repertoire was evaluated using RTK rarefaction, the Chao1 estimator, and Recon v2.1 estimates of unobserved clonotypes. Generation probabilities were computed with OLGA for all TCRbeta clonotypes obtained by the gDNA method from a few donors. Entries here come from immuneACCESS through TCRdb and include only in-frame sequences with V and J called. Some clones fail to appear in such tables; in the studies checked, an unresolved V gene covers under half of the shortfall, and the cause of the remainder is unknown. That table supplies the V and J calls and clone size; D and trimming were determined from the DNA. This sample is represented by 980,000 or so clones; over 60% of them were singletons. The top ten hold approximately 1.5% of the sample.

Donors were healthy HIV-negative adults with no recently reported acute infections or vaccinations. Every donor was a Caucasian adult residing in Nashville, Tennessee, USA. CD4+ T cells were enriched by magnetic negative selection; naive cells were then positively selected on CD45RA, and the negative fraction formed the memory subset. After blood collection by leukapheresis, PBMCs were isolated using Ficoll-Histopaque density gradient centrifugation and then cryopreserved in the vapor phase of liquid nitrogen. Purity and quantity of every magnetically sorted T cell population were checked by analytical flow cytometry. Genomic DNA was isolated from each sorted fraction and quantified by UV absorbance on a Nanodrop 2000c. The sample originates from a study of shared clonotypes between healthy human individuals (dated by TCRdb to about 2020). Regarding the study in general: A couple of women and a few men aged 18 to 49 years were included in the cohort. Different laboratories and diverse techniques were used to prepare libraries and sequence TCR repertoires, to increase sequencing depth and limit assay-specific biases. To estimate repertoire size and how much clonotype sharing occurs between individuals, the study deeply sequenced the blood TCR repertoires of five healthy adults. Leukapheresis yielded between about 0.8 and 8.9 billion PBMCs per donor. Per donor, three plates each were used for CD4 naive and CD4 memory, two for CD8 naive, and one for CD8 memory.

Overall results and qualifications from the work: Rarefaction of sorted-subset datasets indicated incomplete sequencing despite the large sequencing depth. Based on pairwise subsampling, the degree of clonotype sharing among donors was expected to be affected by sequencing depth. Compared with non-shared clonotypes, the clonotypes found in all four sorted-subset donors had higher generation probabilities. Sampling was limited to blood, and TCR repertoires in tissue likely differ from TCR repertoires in blood. Larger estimated clonotype richness was generally found for naive subsets than for memory subsets. When several donors were compared, the shared fraction of clonotypes was roughly 5% for naive CD4, 3.5% to 4% for naive CD8, 2% to 2.5% for memory CD4, and around 0.4% for memory CD8. The small number of donors limited the genetic and exposure-history diversity represented.

The TCR sequence derives from a man younger than 35 in good health. Sample: memory CD4+ T cells sorted from blood. In light of the paper, this sample's cell subset or site label describes: CD45RA-negative fraction. The rearranged chain carries TRBV4-3 and TRBJ1-1; the junction holds 7 bases that match TRBD1. CDR3 protein: CASSQEGQMNTEAFF. The nucleotide sequence is given as TGCGCCAGCAGCCAAGAGGGACAGATGAACACTGAAGCTTTCTTT.